One and the same sample provided the 32 T cell receptor beta chains below, sequenced in a study of OX40 agonist ivuxolimab in advanced cancers. The table came from immunoSEQ multiplex PCR; TCRdb's copy has only in-frame clones and leaves some out. This table holds 60,000 to 70,000 clones, about nine tenths found once. The sample here was CD4+ or CD8+ T cells sorted from blood, taken in a trial of the OX40 agonist ivuxolimab. The receptors stem from an adult with an advanced solid tumor such as melanoma, head and neck, liver or kidney cancer.

V and J are TRBV4-1 and TRBJ1-4; possible D gene TRBD1, 5 bases. Between the trimmed V and J ends, which lost 4 bases and 7 bases, there was a span of 19 bases. The germline V gene has CDR1 MGHRA and CDR2 YSYEKL. This CDR3 is 16 amino acids long. In nucleotides, the CDR3 is TGCGCCAGCAGCCCGAGACTTCAGGGTGTGATTGAAAAACTGTTTTTT. Encoded protein: CASSPRLQGVIEKLFF.

This clone was counted only a few times. The genes are TRBV10-1 and TRBJ2-1; D is unclear. The V and J ends lost 4 bases and 9 bases respectively, with 13 bases between them. From germline, CDR1 is WNHNN and CDR2 SYGVQD (reference sequence). The CDR3 covers 13 residues. DNA of the CDR3: TGCGCCAGCAGTGCTCTAGGGAATCCTGAGCAGTTCTTC. Encoded protein: CASSALGNPEQFF.

The chain couples TRBV7-9 to TRBJ2-1, with 11 bases lining up with TRBD2. Trimming removed 1 base from V and 10 bases from J; junction bases left unmatched: 0. The CDR3 loop spans 13 amino acids. The germline CDR1 and CDR2 sequences are SEHNR and FQNEAQ (reference sequence). CDR3 residues: CASSLGLAGEQFF. CDR3 nucleotide sequence: TGTGCCAGCAGCTTAGGACTAGCGGGGGAGCAGTTCTTC.

The V and J genes are TRBV19 and TRBJ1-2; D gene uncertain. Germline V CDR1 and CDR2: LNHDA, SQIVND (reference sequence). The V and J ends lost 3 bases and 5 bases respectively, with 10 bases between them. This CDR3 contains 13 residues. The CDR3 DNA reads TGTGCCAGTAGTATCACAGATTTATATGGCTACACCTTC. It yields the protein CASSITDLYGYTF.

J is TRBJ1-2 and V is TRBV18, with unresolved D. Trimming pared 2 bases from V and 6 bases from J, leaving 13 bases between. The germline CDR1 and CDR2 sequences are KGHSH and LQKENI. The CDR3 covers 14 residues. CDR3 bases: TGTGCCAGCTCACCAGGGCCGACGTCAGATGGCTACACCTTC. It specifies CASSPGPTSDGYTF.

The V call is TRBV2, the J call TRBJ1-5; perhaps TRBD1 as D (5 bases). There are 16 residues in the CDR3. Trimming stripped 6 bases from V and 5 bases from J, with 20 bases between. Germline lookup yields CDR1 SNHLY and CDR2 FYNNEI. The CDR3: CASSGSEPGRDQPQHF. The DNA of the CDR3 is TGTGCCAGCAGCGGCTCTGAGCCAGGGAGAGATCAGCCCCAGCATTTT.

The V and J genes are TRBV29-1 and TRBJ1-1; 7 bases align to TRBD1. This CDR3 has 12 amino acids. Germline V gene sequence: CDR1 SQVTM, CDR2 ANQGSEA. The J segment lost 10 bases and the V segment lost 7 bases, leaving 12 bases of the junction unmatched. The CDR3 region is CSANDREFGAFF. The CDR3 DNA is TGCAGCGCCAATGACAGGGAATTCGGAGCTTTCTTT.

This CDR3 reads CASSEGTGGAYTEAFF. For the CDR3, the DNA is TGCGCCAGCAGCGAGGGGACAGGGGGCGCCTACACTGAAGCTTTCTTT. The V and J genes are TRBV5-1 and TRBJ1-1; 12 positions agree with TRBD1. CDR3 length: 16 residues. Per germline, CDR1 SGHRS and CDR2 YFSETQ. V gave up 4 bases and J gave up 3 bases; unmatched junction bases: 7.

The chain uses TRBV11-2 and TRBJ2-3; TRBD2 agrees at 15 bases. J lost 5 bases, V lost 5 bases, and 11 bases had no gene match. CDR3 length: 18 amino acids. Germline V gives CDR1 SGHAT, CDR2 FQNNGV. For the CDR3, the DNA is TGTGCCAGCAGCCAGAAGGGACTAGCGGGAGGCACGAAAGATACGCAGTATTTT. It is translated as CASSQKGLAGGTKDTQYF.

The chain combines TRBV28 with TRBJ2-7; 7 positions match TRBD2. The ends lost 6 bases at V and 8 bases at J; junction bases unmatched: 13. The CDR3 has 14 amino acids. CDR1 MDHEN and CDR2 SYDVKM come from the germline V gene. DNA of the CDR3: TGTGCCAGCAGCCGACTAGCCGGCTCTACTCAGCAGTACTTC. Its protein is CASSRLAGSTQQYF.

The genes are TRBV5-1 and TRBJ1-1; 7 bases map to TRBD1. The germline V gene encodes CDR1 SGHRS and CDR2 YFSETQ. Germline trimming cut 7 bases from V and 3 bases from J; bases unmatched to any gene: 9. CDR3 length: 14 amino acids. DNA for the CDR3: TGCGCCAGCCAGTCGGGACAGCCCGACACTGAAGCTTTCTTT. Translated: CASQSGQPDTEAFF. The whole variable domain, remainder taken from reference TRBV5-1 and TRBJ1-1, is KAGVTQTPRYLIKTRGQQVTLSCSPISGHRSVSWYQQTPGQGLQFLFEYFSETQRNKGNFPGRFSGRQFSNSRSEMNVSTLELGDSALYLCASQSGQPDTEAFFGQGTRLTVV.

The J gene is TRBJ2-3, the V gene TRBV15, with TRBD2 identical over 7 bases. V was pared by 8 bases and J by 2 bases, with 13 bases of the junction left unmatched. CDR1 LNHNV and CDR2 YYDKDF come from the germline V gene (reference sequence). The CDR3 is 16 amino acids. The chain's CDR3 is CATQGGSRGFTDTQYF. The CDR3 DNA follows: TGTGCCACCCAAGGCGGGAGCCGGGGGTTCACAGATACGCAGTATTTT.

V gene TRBV28 combines with J gene TRBJ1-3, with D tentatively TRBD1 (6 bases). Germline values: CDR1 MDHEN, CDR2 SYDVKM. V dropped 5 bases and J dropped 4 bases, with 15 bases sitting between them. This CDR3 is 15 amino acids long. The chain's CDR3 is CASSQGGTVGNTIYF. In DNA, the CDR3 is TGTGCCAGCAGTCAAGGGGGGACCGTAGGAAACACCATATATTTT. The entire variable domain, with the rest obtained from reference TRBV28 and TRBJ1-3, is as follows: DVKVTQSSRYLVKRTGEKVFLECVQDMDHENMFWYRQDPGLGLRLIYFSYDVKMKEKGDIPEGYSVSREKKERFSLILESASTNQTSMYLCASSQGGTVGNTIYFGEGSWLTVV.

The chain uses TRBV19 and TRBJ1-1; no clear D. Germline CDR1 reads LNHDA; CDR2 reads SQIVND (reference sequence). The V and J ends lost 5 bases and 1 base respectively, with 11 bases between them. CDR3 size: 14 residues. CDR3 nucleotide sequence: TGTGCCAGTAGTTTCAAACTAGGGAACACTGAAGCTTTCTTT. Translating gives CASSFKLGNTEAFF.

The rearrangement links TRBV11-3 to TRBJ2-1; a possible D gene is TRBD2 (5 bases). CDR1 is SGHNT, CDR2 YENEEA, per germline. The CDR3 is made up of 14 amino acids. Trimming shortened V by 6 bases and J by 7 bases, and 16 bases separated the two germline ends. CDR3 loop: CASSPRLTGNEQFF. The CDR3 DNA reads as TGTGCCAGCAGTCCCAGACTAACGGGTAATGAGCAGTTCTTC. Together with reference TRBV11-3 and TRBJ2-1, the CDR3 gives the full variable domain: EAGVVQSPRYKIIEKKQPVAFWCNPISGHNTLYWYLQNLGQGPELLIRYENEEAVDDSQLPKDRFSAERLKGVDSTLKIQPAELGDSAVYLCASSPRLTGNEQFFGPGTRLTVL.

The chain is built from TRBV5-1 and TRBJ2-6; the match to TRBD1 covers 10 bases. The V segment lost 5 bases and the J segment 11 bases; nucleotides outside the gene matches: 10. CDR3 length equals 15 residues. Germline values: CDR1 SGHRS, CDR2 YFSETQ. CDR3 amino acids: CASSFTGTGVYVLTF. CDR3 sequence (DNA): TGCGCCAGCAGTTTTACCGGGACAGGGGTTTACGTCCTGACTTTC.

The CDR3 DNA is TGTGCCAGCAGTGTACAGGGACAGGGGTACAATGAGCAGTTCTTC. Translating it yields CASSVQGQGYNEQFF. The V and J genes are TRBV6-1 and TRBJ2-1; 10 bases are shared with TRBD1. This CDR3 spans 15 amino acids. The germline gives CDR1 MNHNS, CDR2 SASEGT. The junction had 4 bases not matched to a gene; V was cut back by 4 bases and J by 4 bases.

The chain is built from TRBV2 and TRBJ2-1; D unclear. The germline V and J ends were trimmed by 3 bases and 4 bases, with 7 bases remaining between them. The CDR3 totals 13 residues. Per the germline V gene, CDR1 is SNHLY and CDR2 is FYNNEI. CDR3 sequence reads: CASSDNGYNEQFF. CDR3 coding DNA: TGTGCCAGCAGTGATAACGGTTACAATGAGCAGTTCTTC.

This chain joins TRBV5-1 and TRBJ2-1; D not certain. CDR3 length equals 14 residues. Germline CDR1 and CDR2: SGHRS and YFSETQ. V dropped 0 bases and J dropped 4 bases, with 8 bases sitting between them. The CDR3 bases are TGCGCCAGCAGCTTGGATCGTGGGTACAATGAGCAGTTCTTC. This translates into CASSLDRGYNEQFF. Full variable domain (missing parts from reference TRBV5-1 and TRBJ2-1): KAGVTQTPRYLIKTRGQQVTLSCSPISGHRSVSWYQQTPGQGLQFLFEYFSETQRNKGNFPGRFSGRQFSNSRSEMNVSTLELGDSALYLCASSLDRGYNEQFFGPGTRLTVL.

The rearrangement joins TRBV10-1 to TRBJ2-5; no clear D. This CDR3 has 11 amino acids. CDR1 WNHNN and CDR2 SYGVQD come from the germline V gene (reference sequence). With 6 bases removed from V and 1 base from J, the gap between germline ends came to 3 bases. The CDR3 sequence: CASRPQETQYF. The CDR3 DNA sequence: TGCGCCAGCAGACCCCAAGAGACCCAGTACTTC.

This sequence joins TRBV11-2 and TRBJ2-1, with 10 bases that match TRBD2. V shed 4 bases and J 3 bases; nucleotides not matched to a gene: 9. Germline V lookup: CDR1 SGHAT, CDR2 FQNNGV. CDR3 length: 17 residues. The chain's CDR3 is CASSSQLAGVFYNEQFF. The CDR3 DNA follows: TGTGCCAGCAGCTCACAGCTAGCGGGAGTCTTCTACAATGAGCAGTTCTTC.

The J gene is TRBJ2-1, the V gene TRBV5-1; D is possibly TRBD1 (6 bases). This CDR3 comprises 15 residues. Trimming pared 2 bases from V and 8 bases from J, leaving 17 bases between. Germline V lookup: CDR1 SGHRS, CDR2 YFSETQ. The CDR3 sequence: CASSFGAGDVDEQFF. DNA of the CDR3: TGCGCCAGCAGCTTTGGGGCAGGGGATGTGGATGAGCAGTTCTTC.

This chain links TRBV9 with TRBJ2-2; D is perhaps TRBD1 (6 bases). The CDR3 length is 14 residues. CDR1 is SGDLS, CDR2 YYNGEE, per germline. Between the trimmed V and J ends, which lost 4 bases and 3 bases, there was a span of 10 bases. In DNA, the CDR3 is TGTGCCAGCAGCACACAGGGAGACACCGGGGAGCTGTTTTTT. Encoded protein: CASSTQGDTGELFF.

The genes are TRBV2 and TRBJ2-3; possible D gene TRBD2, 6 bases. CDR1 SNHLY and CDR2 FYNNEI come from the germline V gene. The CDR3 totals 11 residues. This CDR3 reads CATRRGHTQYF. DNA for the CDR3: TGTGCGACCCGGAGGGGTCATACGCAGTATTTT.

The chain employs TRBV7-6 and TRBJ2-2, with 7 bases fitting TRBD2. V gave up 1 base and J gave up 7 bases; unmatched junction bases: 6. Germline CDR1 is SGHVS and CDR2 is FNYEAQ. The CDR3 length is 15 residues. CDR3 DNA: TGTGCCAGCAGCTTAGGGGCGGGAGAAGTCGGGGAGCTGTTTTTT. Protein product: CASSLGAGEVGELFF.

The rearrangement joins TRBV11-1 to TRBJ1-1, with unresolved D. The V end was cut by 2 bases, the J end by 2 bases, with 9 bases between. This CDR3 region has 14 residues. Germline CDR1 reads SGHAT; CDR2 reads FQDESV (reference sequence). For the CDR3, the DNA is TGTGCCAGCAGCTTAAACTCGGTAAACACTGAAGCTTTCTTT. Translation gives CASSLNSVNTEAFF.

This clone was detected only once. The chain carries TRBV2 and TRBJ1-1, with 10 bases matching TRBD1. This CDR3 is built from 13 residues. V shed 7 bases, J shed 8 bases, and the junction held 7 bases outside the gene matches. Germline values: CDR1 SNHLY, CDR2 FYNNEI. The CDR3 region is CASTGDRGGEAFF. The CDR3 region has the DNA TGTGCCAGCACCGGGGACAGGGGAGGAGAAGCTTTCTTT. The full variable domain, its missing parts supplied by reference TRBV2 and TRBJ1-1, is EPEVTQTPSHQVTQMGQEVILRCVPISNHLYFYWYRQILGQKVEFLVSFYNNEISEKSEIFDDQFSVERPDGSNFTLKIRSTKLEDSAMYFCASTGDRGGEAFFGQGTRLTVV.

The table lists this clone with a count of one. The CDR3, as DNA: TGTGCCAGCAGCTCCGAAGGGCCTGGGGCGGGAGGTTCGAACAATGAGCAGTTCTTC. It translates to CASSSEGPGAGGSNNEQFF. The rearrangement uses TRBV7-8 and TRBJ2-1, with 8 nucleotides matching TRBD2. Per germline, CDR1 SGHVS and CDR2 FQNEAQ. The CDR3 runs to 19 residues. V was clipped by 4 bases and J by 5 bases; unmatched bases: 19.

This sequence joins TRBV7-9 and TRBJ2-1; D gene ambiguous. Germline loops: CDR1 SEHNR, CDR2 FQNEAQ (reference sequence). Trimming stripped 1 base from V and 7 bases from J, with 8 bases between. This CDR3 spans 13 amino acids. The CDR3: CASSLVSVNEQFF. The CDR3 DNA is TGTGCCAGCAGCTTAGTCTCCGTTAATGAGCAGTTCTTC.

Of note for this clone: Other DNA sequences in the same sample also yield this CDR3. The chain has TRBV2 and TRBJ2-4; D is possibly TRBD2 (5 bases). The CDR3 sequence is 14 residues long. Per germline, CDR1 SNHLY and CDR2 FYNNEI. V shed 6 bases and J shed 0 bases, with 9 bases lying between them. The CDR3 DNA reads TGTGCCAGCAGCGGCGGACTAGCCAAAAACATTCAGTACTTC. It encodes CASSGGLAKNIQYF.

The gene calls are TRBV4-1 and TRBJ2-5; 8 bases align to TRBD2. Trimming at V came to 7 bases and at J to 4 bases, leaving 26 bases not matched to a gene. The CDR3 contains 20 residues. Per the germline V gene, CDR1 is MGHRA and CDR2 is YSYEKL. The CDR3 nucleotides are TGCGCCAGCACCCGGCGCCTGACGAGCGGGAGCGATGTCAAACCAGAGACCCAGTACTTC. Translation: CASTRRLTSGSDVKPETQYF.

As regards this clone: The junction differs from germline at one of its ends, possibly a read error. The V call is TRBV7-7, the J call TRBJ2-3, with 7 bases aligning to TRBD1. The V gene's germline CDR1 is SSHAT and CDR2 FNYEAQ (reference sequence). The CDR3 extends over 16 amino acids. CDR3 coding DNA: TGTGCTAGCAGCTTAGGTGCCGACAGGGATGTAGATACGCAGTATTTT. Residues: CASSLGADRDVDTQYF.